Detailed here is one T cell receptor (beta chain). The sample is drawn from a study of Ad26.COV2.S vaccination and SARS-CoV-2 variants. This CDR3 region has 11 residues. Trimming cost V 3 bases and J 6 bases, with 6 bases left between them. Germline CDR1 is MGHDK and CDR2 is SYGVNS. Assay: immunoSEQ multiplex PCR; the TCRdb copy retains only in-frame clones and omits some. The top ten hold under 3.5% of the sample, which has 350,000 to 400,000 clones, about 88% seen once. As to treatment: some 20 received Ad26.COV2.S at low or high dose, single or two shots; roughly five received placebo; per-sample allocation not given. Samples were taken on day 63 after the first vaccine or placebo injection.

The sample was peripheral blood, taken in a trial of Ad26.COV2.S vaccine versus placebo. The chain carries TRBV25-1 and TRBJ2-7; tentatively, D is TRBD1 (5 bases). The clonotype was recovered from a person between 18 and 65 years old who received the Ad26.COV2.S COVID-19 vaccine or a placebo. CDR3: CASSDRVEQYF. The CDR3 DNA follows: TGTGCCAGCAGTGACAGGGTCGAGCAGTACTTC.